Reported below is one TCR beta chain. Other nucleotide sequences in the sample specify the same CDR3. This sample is part of a study of blood T cell repertoires in COVID-19. Overall study: The samples span acute and convalescent COVID-19 from the United States, Italy and Spain. PBMCs, B-cell-depleted T cells, or T cells were the source of the cDNA or gDNA that made up the material.

In the original workflow: Estimation of nucleated cell counts was performed using reference gene primer amplification. TCRdb's copy holds only in-frame clones and misses some; the assay was immunoSEQ multiplex PCR. V, J and clone size were drawn from that table, and D and trimming were deduced from the DNA. The sample lists a few hundred thousand clones, roughly 89% occurring once. Sequenced sample: peripheral blood. The origin of this receptor is a man aged 25-45 years who had recovered from COVID-19.

DNA of the CDR3: TGTGCCAGCACCCTAACAGGGAACTCACCCCTCCACTTT. Translating it yields CASTLTGNSPLHF. This chain links TRBV6-5 with TRBJ1-6; possibly TRBD1 for D (6 bases). Between the trimmed V and J ends, which lost 7 bases and 10 bases, there was a span of 14 bases. This CDR3 is built from 13 residues. Germline lookup yields CDR1 MNHEY and CDR2 SVGAGI.